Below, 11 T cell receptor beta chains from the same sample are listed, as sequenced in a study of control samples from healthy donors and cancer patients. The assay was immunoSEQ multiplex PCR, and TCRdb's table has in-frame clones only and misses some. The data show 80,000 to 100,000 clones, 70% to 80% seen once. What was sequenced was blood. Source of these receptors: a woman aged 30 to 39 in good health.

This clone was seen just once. The CDR3 loop reads CASSILGTGLSGNTIYF. CDR3 nucleotide sequence: TGTGCCAGTAGTATCCTCGGGACAGGTCTTTCTGGAAACACCATATATTTT. The J gene is TRBJ1-3, the V gene TRBV19, with 8 nucleotides matching TRBD1. This CDR3 spans 17 amino acids. CDR1 is LNHDA and CDR2 is SQIVND in the germline V gene (reference sequence). V shed 3 bases, J shed 1 base, and the junction held 8 bases outside the gene matches.

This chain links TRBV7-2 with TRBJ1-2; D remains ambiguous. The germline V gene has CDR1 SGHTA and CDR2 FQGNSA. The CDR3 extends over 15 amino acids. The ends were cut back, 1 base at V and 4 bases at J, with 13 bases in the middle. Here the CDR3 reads CASSLEESSPYGYTF. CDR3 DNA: TGTGCCAGCAGCTTAGAGGAGTCCTCTCCCTATGGCTACACCTTC.

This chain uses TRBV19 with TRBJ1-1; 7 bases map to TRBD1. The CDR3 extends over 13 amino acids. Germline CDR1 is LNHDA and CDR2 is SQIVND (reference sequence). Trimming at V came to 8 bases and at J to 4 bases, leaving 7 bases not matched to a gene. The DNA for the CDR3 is TGTGCCAGTGACTCAGGGGGTGCCACTGAAGCTTTCTTT. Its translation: CASDSGGATEAFF.

The CDR3 nucleotides read TGTGCCTGGGAAGGGGGTTTTACTGAAGCTTTCTTT. Translation: CAWEGGFTEAFF. The rearrangement joins TRBV30 to TRBJ1-1, with D tentatively TRBD1 (6 bases). V was shortened by 5 bases and J by 5 bases, with 12 bases between the two germline ends. CDR3 length equals 12 residues. Germline V gene lookup returns CDR1 GTSNPN and CDR2 SVGIG (reference sequence).

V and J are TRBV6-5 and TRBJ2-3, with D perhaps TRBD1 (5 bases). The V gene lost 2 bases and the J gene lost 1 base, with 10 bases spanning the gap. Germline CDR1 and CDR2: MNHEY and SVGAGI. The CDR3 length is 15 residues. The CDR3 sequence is CASSYAGPGTDTQYF. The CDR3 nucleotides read TGTGCCAGCAGTTACGCAGGGCCCGGCACAGATACGCAGTATTTT.

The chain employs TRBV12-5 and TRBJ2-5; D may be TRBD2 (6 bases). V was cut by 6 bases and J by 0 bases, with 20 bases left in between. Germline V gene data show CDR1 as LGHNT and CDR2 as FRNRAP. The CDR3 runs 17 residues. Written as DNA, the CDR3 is TGTGCTAGTGGCCCTCCCTCCCTGCGGGGAAACCAAGAGACCCAGTACTTC. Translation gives CASGPPSLRGNQETQYF.

DNA of the CDR3: TGCGCCAGCAGCTTAAGAGGTCTGAACACTGAAGCTTTCTTT. This gives the protein CASSLRGLNTEAFF. The chain joins TRBV5-1 to TRBJ1-1; D is unclear. The CDR3 has 14 residues. Trimming stripped 2 bases from V and 0 bases from J, with 8 bases between. Germline V gene lookup returns CDR1 SGHRS and CDR2 YFSETQ.

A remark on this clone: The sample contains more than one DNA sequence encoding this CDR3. The CDR3 DNA is TGTGCCAGCAGCTCGACTAGCGGGGGGGCAGATACGCAGTATTTT. This codes for CASSSTSGGADTQYF. The V call is TRBV6-4, the J call TRBJ2-3; TRBD2 aligns across 14 bases. Germline CDR1 MRHNA, CDR2 SNTAGT. The CDR3 runs 15 residues. V lost 6 bases and J lost 4; bases outside the gene matches: 3.

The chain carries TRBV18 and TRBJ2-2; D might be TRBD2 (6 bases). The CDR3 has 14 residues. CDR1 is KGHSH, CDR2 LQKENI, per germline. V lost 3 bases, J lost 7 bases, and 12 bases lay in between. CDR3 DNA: TGTGCCAGCTCACCTATAGCGGCACTCGGGGAGCTGTTTTTT. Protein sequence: CASSPIAALGELFF.

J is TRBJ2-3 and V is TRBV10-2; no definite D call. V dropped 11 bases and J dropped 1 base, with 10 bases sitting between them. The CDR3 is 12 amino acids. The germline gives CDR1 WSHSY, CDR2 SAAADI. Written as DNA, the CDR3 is TGCGCCGTCCGGGTCGGCACAGATACGCAGTATTTT. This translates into CAVRVGTDTQYF.

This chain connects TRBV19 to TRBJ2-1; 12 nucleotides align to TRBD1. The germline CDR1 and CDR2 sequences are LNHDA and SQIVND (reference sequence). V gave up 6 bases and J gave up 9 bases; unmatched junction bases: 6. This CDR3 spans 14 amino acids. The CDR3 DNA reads TGTGCCAGTAGGGGGACAGGGGGCCGAAGTGAGCAGTTCTTC. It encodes CASRGTGGRSEQFF.